This T cell receptor beta chain appears in the sequencing data of a study of OX40 agonist ivuxolimab in advanced cancers. The wider study: Averaging roughly 60 years in age, with a range of about 23 to 79, the cohort was more than 75% male.

The CDR3 contains 15 residues. Per the germline V gene, CDR1 is LNHDA and CDR2 is SQIVND (reference sequence). V gave up 9 bases and J gave up 4 bases, with 18 bases separating them. Sequenced by immunoSEQ multiplex PCR; TCRdb stores in-frame clones only, minus some. Altogether fewer than 100,000 clones are present, about 83% being singletons, with the ten largest covering roughly 0.5%. Material: CD4+ or CD8+ T cells sorted from blood, obtained in a trial of the OX40 agonist ivuxolimab. The receptor was isolated from an adult with an advanced solid tumor such as melanoma, head and neck, liver or kidney cancer. V gene TRBV19 combines with J gene TRBJ2-2; D possibly corresponds to TRBD1 (6 bases). DNA for the CDR3: TGTGCCAGCCTTTCCTGGGGCAGGGGCACCGGGGAGCTGTTTTTT. This translates into CASLSWGRGTGELFF.